The T cell receptor beta chain under discussion was sequenced for a study of T cells after yellow fever vaccination. The CDR3 length is 14 residues. One entry per CDR3 protein, called by TCRdb with MiXCR from the 5' RACE reads. This sample has 150,000 to 200,000 distinct CDR3 sequences, with approximately 11% found just once. This clonotype has a handful of counts. The chain couples TRBV3-2 to TRBJ2-2; the table calls TRBD2, which could not be checked here. TRBV3-2 is reported as a pseudogene. The sample here was CD8+ T cells sorted from PBMCs, taken 15 days after the yellow fever booster vaccination. This TCR derives from a man aged 18 to 30 who received the YFV17D yellow fever vaccine. CDR3 residues: CASSARGYTGELFF. Here the CDR3 DNA reads TGTGCCAGCTCCGCGAGGGGCTACACCGGGGAGCTGTTTTTT.